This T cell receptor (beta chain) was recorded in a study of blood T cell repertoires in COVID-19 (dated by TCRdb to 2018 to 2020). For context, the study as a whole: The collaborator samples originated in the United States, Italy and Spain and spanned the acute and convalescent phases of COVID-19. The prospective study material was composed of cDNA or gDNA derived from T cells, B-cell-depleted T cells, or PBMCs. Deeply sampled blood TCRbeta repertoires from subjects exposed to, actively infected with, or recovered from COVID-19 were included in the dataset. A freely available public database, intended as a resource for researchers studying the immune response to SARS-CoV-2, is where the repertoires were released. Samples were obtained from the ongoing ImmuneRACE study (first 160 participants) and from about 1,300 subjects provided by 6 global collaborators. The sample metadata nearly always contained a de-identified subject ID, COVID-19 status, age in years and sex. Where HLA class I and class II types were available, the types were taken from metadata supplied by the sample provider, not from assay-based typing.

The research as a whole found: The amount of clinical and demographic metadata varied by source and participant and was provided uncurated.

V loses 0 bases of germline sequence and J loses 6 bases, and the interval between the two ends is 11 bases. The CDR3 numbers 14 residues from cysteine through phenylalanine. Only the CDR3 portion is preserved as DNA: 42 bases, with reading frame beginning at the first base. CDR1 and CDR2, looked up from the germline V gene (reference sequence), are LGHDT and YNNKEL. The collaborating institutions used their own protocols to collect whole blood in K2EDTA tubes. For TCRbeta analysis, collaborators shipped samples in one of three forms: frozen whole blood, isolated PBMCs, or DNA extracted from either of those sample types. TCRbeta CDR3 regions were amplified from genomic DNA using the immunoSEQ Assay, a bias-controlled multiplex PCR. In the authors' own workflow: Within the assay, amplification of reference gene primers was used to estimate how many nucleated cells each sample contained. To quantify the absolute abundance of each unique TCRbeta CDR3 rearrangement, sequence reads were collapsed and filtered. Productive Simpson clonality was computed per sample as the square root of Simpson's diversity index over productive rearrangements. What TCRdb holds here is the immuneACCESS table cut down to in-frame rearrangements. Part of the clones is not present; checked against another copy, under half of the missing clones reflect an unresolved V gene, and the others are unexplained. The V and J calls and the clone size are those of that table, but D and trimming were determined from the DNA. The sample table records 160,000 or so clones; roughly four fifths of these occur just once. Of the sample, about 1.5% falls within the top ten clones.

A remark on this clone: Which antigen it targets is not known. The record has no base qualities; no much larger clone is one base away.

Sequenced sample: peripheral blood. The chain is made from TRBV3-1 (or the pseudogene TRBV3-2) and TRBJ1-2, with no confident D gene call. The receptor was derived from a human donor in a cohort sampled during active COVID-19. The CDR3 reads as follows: CASSQDTGSHGYTF. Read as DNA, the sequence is TGTGCCAGCAGCCAAGATACGGGGTCTCATGGCTACACCTTC.